This is a list of T cell receptor beta chains from one sample in a study of PD-1 blockade in classical Hodgkin lymphoma. Method: immunoSEQ multiplex PCR; TCRdb's copy keeps in-frame clones and lacks some. The sample carries 96,000 or so clones, just over 90% recorded once. This specimen consisted of peripheral blood mononuclear cells (PBMCs), obtained before the fourth cycle of nivolumab. These receptors came from a human donor with classical Hodgkin lymphoma. CDR3s include the opening cysteine and the closing phenylalanine or tryptophan. The D gene is left open where the match is weak. Rows give clone size only sometimes, using once, few, many, or a class for an expanded clone.

>TRBJ1-4|-|TRBV25-1|-
CASSEFQGGNEKLFF
TGTGCCAGCAGTGAATTTCAGGGAGGTAATGAAAAACTGTTTTTT
>TRBJ1-1|-|TRBV6-6|-
CASSSNTLNTEAFF
TGTGCCAGCAGTTCCAACACTCTAAACACTGAAGCTTTCTTT
>TRBJ1-4|-|TRBV5-1|-
CASSLSQGDNEKLFF
TGCGCCAGCAGCTTGTCCCAGGGAGATAATGAAAAACTGTTTTTT
>TRBJ2-1|TRBD1|TRBV28|-
CASSLSAGGSYNEQFF
TGTGCCAGCAGTTTATCAGCAGGGGGCTCCTACAATGAGCAGTTCTTC
>TRBJ2-6|TRBD1|TRBV28|-
CASSSGQGAGGANVLTF
TGTGCCAGCAGTTCCGGACAGGGGGCGGGAGGGGCCAACGTCCTGACTTTC
>TRBJ2-2|-|TRBV7-9|-
CASSLGGGSRDTGELFF
TGTGCCAGCAGCTTAGGGGGCGGCTCCAGGGACACCGGGGAGCTGTTTTTT
>TRBJ2-1|-|TRBV27|-
CASSLSQGTHYNEQFF
TGTGCCAGCAGTTTATCACAGGGGACTCACTACAATGAGCAGTTCTTC
>TRBJ2-3|-|TRBV7-2|-
CASSLVAVSSTDTQYF
TGTGCCAGCAGCTTAGTCGCGGTTTCTAGCACAGATACGCAGTATTTT
>TRBJ1-6|-|TRBV5-1|-
CASSTRGEANSPLHF
TGCGCCAGCAGCACAAGGGGGGAGGCTAATTCACCCCTCCACTTT
>TRBJ2-7|-|TRBV4-1|-
CASSQKRDEQYF
TGCGCCAGCAGCCAAAAGCGGGACGAGCAGTACTTC
>TRBJ2-7|-|TRBV20-1|-
CSVMESYEQYF
TGCAGTGTCATGGAATCTTACGAGCAGTACTTC
>TRBJ2-7|TRBD2|TRBV29-1|-
CSVFETSNSGSSGFYEQYF
TGCAGCGTTTTTGAGACTAGCAATTCGGGAAGTTCGGGTTTTTACGAGCAGTACTTC
>TRBJ2-7|-|TRBV9|-
CASSVEGGRNYEQYF
TGTGCCAGCAGCGTAGAAGGGGGGCGCAACTACGAGCAGTACTTC
>TRBJ2-1|-|TRBV7-8|-
CASSRGQSGYEQFF
TGTGCCAGCAGCCGAGGTCAATCCGGATATGAGCAGTTCTTC
>TRBJ2-7|TRBD1|TRBV16|-
CASSQKVPGQGYEQYF
TGTGCCAGCAGCCAAAAGGTTCCGGGACAGGGTTACGAGCAGTACTTC
>TRBJ1-6|-|TRBV5-1|-
CASSLMWASGNSPLHF
TGCGCCAGCAGCTTGATGTGGGCATCGGGGAATTCACCCCTCCACTTT
>TRBJ2-5|-|TRBV6-6|once
CASSYNRGETQYF
TGTGCCAGCAGTTACAATCGGGGCGAGACCCAGTACTTC